Presented here are 5 T cell receptor beta chains from one specimen sequenced in a study of CD8+CD57+ T cells in acquired aplastic anemia. Patients chosen for sequencing had shown CD8+CD57+ cell expansion by flow cytometry. Profiles of TCR beta VDJ and CDR3 were generated from a genomic DNA template. TCRdb re-called the reads through MiXCR, storing one row per CDR3 protein. The sample yields roughly 250,000 distinct CDR3 sequences, 40% to 50% seen once. Sequencing was carried out using sorted CD4+, CD8+, or CD8+CD57+ T cells (not recorded which) from PBMCs. Every receptor here comes from a human donor with aplastic anemia.

This clonotype was detected many times. V usage is TRBV30 and J usage is TRBJ2-1, with a tentative D call TRBD2 (5 bases). CDR1 is GTSNPN and CDR2 is SVGIG in the germline V gene (reference sequence). The CDR3 sequence is 14 residues long. Deletions cut 0 bases from V and 8 bases from J, with 14 bases between. In DNA form, the CDR3 reads TGTGCCTGGAGTGTATCGGCGGGCTGGGATGAGCAGTTCTTC. As protein: CAWSVSAGWDEQFF.

The count of this clonotype is one. The gene calls are TRBV19 and TRBJ2-7; 7 nucleotides line up with TRBD1. Germline V gene sequence: CDR1 LNHDA, CDR2 SQIVND (reference sequence). This CDR3 region has 15 residues. V was clipped by 0 bases and J by 4 bases; unmatched bases: 6. In nucleotides, the CDR3 is TGTGCCAGTAGTATAGATAATCCAGGGGGATACGAGCAGTACTTC. Residues: CASSIDNPGGYEQYF.

CDR3 in amino acids: CASKGGGADTQYF. CDR3 DNA sequence: TGTGCCAGCAAGGGCGGGGGGGCCGATACGCAGTATTTT. The gene calls are TRBV2 and TRBJ2-3, with 9 bases fitting TRBD2. The V gene end was trimmed by 7 bases and the J gene end by 6 bases; junction bases not matched to a gene: 5. The CDR3 length is 13 residues. The V gene's germline CDR1 is SNHLY and CDR2 FYNNEI.

The J gene is TRBJ1-2, the V gene TRBV3-1, with 8 bases fitting TRBD1. The J segment lost 7 bases and the V segment lost 8 bases, leaving 6 bases of the junction unmatched. Germline V gene data show CDR1 as LGHDT and CDR2 as YNNKEL (reference sequence). This CDR3 comprises 12 residues. The DNA of the CDR3 is TGTGCCAGCGGCCCCGACAGGGGTGGCTACACCTTC. Protein product: CASGPDRGGYTF.

Only a few counts were recorded for this clonotype. The chain has TRBV6-6 and TRBJ2-6; weak D call: TRBD2 (6 bases). The CDR3 has 18 amino acids. Germline-derived CDR1 and CDR2 are MNHNY and SVGAGI (reference sequence). V was pared by 6 bases and J by 0 bases, with 18 bases between. CDR3 sequence: CASRRGRENVSGANVLTF. The CDR3 coding sequence is TGTGCCAGCAGACGGGGCCGGGAGAATGTCTCTGGGGCCAACGTCCTGACTTTC.